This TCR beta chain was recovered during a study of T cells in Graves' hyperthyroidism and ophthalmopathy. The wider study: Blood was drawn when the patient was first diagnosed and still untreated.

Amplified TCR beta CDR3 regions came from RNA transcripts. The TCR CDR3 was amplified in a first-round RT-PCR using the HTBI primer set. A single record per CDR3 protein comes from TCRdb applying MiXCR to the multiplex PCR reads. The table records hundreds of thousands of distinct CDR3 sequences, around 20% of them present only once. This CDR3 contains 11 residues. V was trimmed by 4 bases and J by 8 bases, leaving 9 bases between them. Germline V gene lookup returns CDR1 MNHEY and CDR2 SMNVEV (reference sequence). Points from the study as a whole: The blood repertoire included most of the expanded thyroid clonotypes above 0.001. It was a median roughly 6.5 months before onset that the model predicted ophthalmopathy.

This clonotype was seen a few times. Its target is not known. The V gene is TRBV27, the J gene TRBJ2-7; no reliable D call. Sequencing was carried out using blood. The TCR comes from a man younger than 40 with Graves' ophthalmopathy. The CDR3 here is CASSSFSKQYF. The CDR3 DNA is TGTGCCAGCAGTTCCTTCTCGAAGCAGTACTTC.